The clone carrying this T cell receptor (beta chain) was counted a few times. Its antigen is as yet unknown. The Oncomine TCR Beta short-read assay was applied to DNA of cultured CD4+ T cells. It was from cultured CD4+ T cells that genomic DNA was extracted. TCRdb ran MiXCR on the PCR reads and lists one entry per CDR3 protein. The repertoire includes 10,000 or so distinct CDR3 sequences, roughly half of them detected once, and 39% sits in the top ten. These data are taken from a study of vaccination and CD4 T cells after COVID-19. Study summary: Overlapping spike peptides of SARS-CoV-2, HCoV-NL63, HCoV-OC43 and HCoV-229E stimulated the cells. Cultures designated as controls were supplied with a CEFX pool, an HIV-1 Nef pool, or no peptide.

Documented treatment: roughly 11-day PBMC culture with coronavirus spike peptide pools or control peptides (ViraFEST assay). The CDR3 extends over 14 amino acids. Germline lookup yields CDR1 MNHNS and CDR2 SASEGT. Trimming took 5 bases from V and 7 from J; bases not matched to a gene: 9. The sequenced sample consisted of CD4+ T cells from blood, cultured in vitro. The TCR was taken from a human donor who had recovered from COVID-19. V and J are TRBV6-1 and TRBJ2-7; TRBD1 matches at 9 bases. CDR3 region: CASSSRDRESEQYF. DNA of the CDR3: TGTGCCAGCAGTAGCCGGGACAGGGAGAGTGAGCAGTACTTC.